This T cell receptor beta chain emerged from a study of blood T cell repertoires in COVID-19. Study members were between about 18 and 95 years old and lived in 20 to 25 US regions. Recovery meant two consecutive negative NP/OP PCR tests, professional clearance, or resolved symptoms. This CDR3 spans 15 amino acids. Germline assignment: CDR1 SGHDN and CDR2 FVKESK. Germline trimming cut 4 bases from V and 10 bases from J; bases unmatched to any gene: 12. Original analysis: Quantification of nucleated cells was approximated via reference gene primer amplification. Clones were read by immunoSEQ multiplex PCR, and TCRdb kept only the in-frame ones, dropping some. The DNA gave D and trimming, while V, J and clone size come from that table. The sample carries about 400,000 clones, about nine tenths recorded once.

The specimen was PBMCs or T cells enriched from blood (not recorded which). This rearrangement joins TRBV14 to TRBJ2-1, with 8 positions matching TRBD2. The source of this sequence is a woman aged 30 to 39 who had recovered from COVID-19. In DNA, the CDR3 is TGTGCCAGCAGCCTCACTAGCGGCCCCAATACGGAGCAGTTCTTC. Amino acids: CASSLTSGPNTEQFF.